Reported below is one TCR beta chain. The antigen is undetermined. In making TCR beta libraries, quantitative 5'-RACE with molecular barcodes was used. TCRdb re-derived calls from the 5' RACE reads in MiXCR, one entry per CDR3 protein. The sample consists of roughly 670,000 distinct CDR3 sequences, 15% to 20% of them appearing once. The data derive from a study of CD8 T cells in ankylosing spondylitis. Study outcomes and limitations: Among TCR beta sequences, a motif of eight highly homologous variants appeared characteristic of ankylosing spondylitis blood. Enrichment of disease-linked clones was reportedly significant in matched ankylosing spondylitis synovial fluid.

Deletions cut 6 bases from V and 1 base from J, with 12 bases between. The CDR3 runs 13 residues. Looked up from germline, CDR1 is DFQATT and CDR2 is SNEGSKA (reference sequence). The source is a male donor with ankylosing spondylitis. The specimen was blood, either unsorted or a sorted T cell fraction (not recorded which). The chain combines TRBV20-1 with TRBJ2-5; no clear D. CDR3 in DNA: TGCAGTGCACCCACTAAGCCCCAAGAGACCCAGTACTTC. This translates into CSAPTKPQETQYF.